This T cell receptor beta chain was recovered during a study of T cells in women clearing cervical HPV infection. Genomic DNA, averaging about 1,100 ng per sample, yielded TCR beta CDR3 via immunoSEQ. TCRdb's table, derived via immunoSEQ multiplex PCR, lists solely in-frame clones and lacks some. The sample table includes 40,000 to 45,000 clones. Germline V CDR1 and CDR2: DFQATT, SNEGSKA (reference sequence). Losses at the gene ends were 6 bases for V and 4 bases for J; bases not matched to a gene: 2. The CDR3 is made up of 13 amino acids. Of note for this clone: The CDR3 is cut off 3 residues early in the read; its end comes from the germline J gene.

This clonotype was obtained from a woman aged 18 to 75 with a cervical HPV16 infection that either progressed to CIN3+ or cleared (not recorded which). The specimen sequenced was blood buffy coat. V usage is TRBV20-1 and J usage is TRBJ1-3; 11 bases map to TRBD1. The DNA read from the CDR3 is TGCAGTGCGGGGGACAGGGGGGGAAACACC. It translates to CSAGDRGGNT. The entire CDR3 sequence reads CSAGDRGGNTIYF.